The clone carrying this T cell receptor beta chain was seen only a few times. It was with unique molecular identifiers that the TCRbeta library was prepared. TCRdb reprocessed the PCR reads with MiXCR, giving one entry per CDR3 protein. Among about 340,000 distinct CDR3 sequences, less than 15% were seen once, and the ten largest hold around 4.5%. This sample was included in a study of T-cell reconstitution after alpha-beta-depleted transplantation in children. Trimming removed 2 bases from V and 8 bases from J; junction bases left unmatched: 3. The CDR3 is 13 amino acids. The V gene's germline CDR1 is SGHVS and CDR2 FQNEAQ.

The starting material was PBMCs, obtained from the stem cell graft. The chain couples TRBV7-8 to TRBJ2-1, with TRBD1 matching 7 bases. This receptor was taken from a human donor who donated a stem cell graft to a child with Fanconi anemia. CDR3 in DNA: TGTGCCAGCAGCTTAACAGGGGAGCATGAGCAGTTCTTC. It encodes CASSLTGEHEQFF.